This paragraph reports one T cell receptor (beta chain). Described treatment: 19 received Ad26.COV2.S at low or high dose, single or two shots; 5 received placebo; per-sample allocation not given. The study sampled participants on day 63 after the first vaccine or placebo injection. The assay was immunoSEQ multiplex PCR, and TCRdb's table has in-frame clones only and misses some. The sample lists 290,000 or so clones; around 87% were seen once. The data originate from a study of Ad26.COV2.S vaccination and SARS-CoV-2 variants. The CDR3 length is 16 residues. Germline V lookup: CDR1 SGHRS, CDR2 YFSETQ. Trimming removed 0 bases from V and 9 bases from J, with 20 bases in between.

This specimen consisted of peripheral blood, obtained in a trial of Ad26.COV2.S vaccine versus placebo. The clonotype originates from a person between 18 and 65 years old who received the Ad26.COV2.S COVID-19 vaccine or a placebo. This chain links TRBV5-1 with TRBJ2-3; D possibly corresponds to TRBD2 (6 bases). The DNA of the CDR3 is TGCGCCAGCAGCTTGGAGATCGGGAGTAACGTACAGACGCAGTATTTT. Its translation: CASSLEIGSNVQTQYF.